Listed here are 27 T cell receptor beta chains from one sample, sequenced in a study of T cell clones after liver transplantation. Only in-frame clones appear in the TCRdb table, and some are missing; sequencing was by immunoSEQ multiplex PCR. The sample includes some 20,000 clones, around 90% of them seen just once. The sequencing used CD8+ T cells from blood, collected before liver transplant. Receptors originate from a human donor who received a liver transplant.

The chain recombines TRBV6-5 with TRBJ1-2; tentative D call: TRBD1 (5 bases). V lost 5 bases and J 0 bases, leaving 10 bases between the germline ends. The CDR3 runs 14 residues. The germline CDR1 and CDR2 sequences are MNHEY and SVGAGI. CDR3 nucleotides: TGTGCCAGCAGTCGACAGCCAGCTAACTATGGCTACACCTTC. Translating it yields CASSRQPANYGYTF.

The chain joins TRBV6-5 to TRBJ1-1; 7 bases fit TRBD1. Looked up from germline, CDR1 is MNHEY and CDR2 is SVGAGI. J lost 4 bases, V lost 4 bases, and 9 bases had no gene match. This CDR3 has 15 residues. The CDR3 DNA reads TGTGCCAGCAGTTTTTACAGGGACAGCCTCACTGAAGCTTTCTTT. Amino acids: CASSFYRDSLTEAFF.

CDR3 region: CASSPGIRLEQYF. DNA for the CDR3: TGTGCCAGCAGCCCAGGGATTCGGCTCGAGCAGTACTTC. This chain uses TRBV27 with TRBJ2-7, with a weak D call TRBD1 (5 bases). The germline V gene has CDR1 MNHEY and CDR2 SMNVEV (reference sequence). The CDR3 consists of 13 residues. The V end was cut by 6 bases, the J end by 6 bases, with 15 bases between.

This clone is deemed medium-sized. The gene calls are TRBV18 and TRBJ1-1; D call uncertain. There are 15 residues in the CDR3. Germline CDR1 KGHSH, CDR2 LQKENI. The V and J ends lost 2 bases and 1 base respectively, with 11 bases between them. DNA of the CDR3: TGTGCCAGCTCACCAGAGTGGGGAACGAACACTGAAGCTTTCTTT. Translating gives CASSPEWGTNTEAFF.

The rearrangement joins TRBV28 to TRBJ2-1; 7 positions agree with TRBD1. The junction had 10 bases not matched to a gene; V was cut back by 6 bases and J by 2 bases. The CDR3 contains 16 residues. CDR1 is MDHEN and CDR2 is SYDVKM in the germline V gene. CDR3 residues: CASRRTGDRPYNEQFF. The CDR3 region has the DNA TGTGCCAGCAGGCGTACCGGGGACAGACCCTACAATGAGCAGTTCTTC.

This clone was found a few times. In DNA form, the CDR3 reads TGTGCCAGCAGCACGGGGGGAGTCACTGAAGCTTTCTTT. It encodes CASSTGGVTEAFF. The chain combines TRBV5-6 with TRBJ1-1, with D maybe TRBD1 (5 bases). There are 13 residues in the CDR3. Between the trimmed V and J ends, which lost 4 bases and 4 bases, there was a span of 11 bases. Germline V gene data show CDR1 as SGHDT and CDR2 as YYEEEE.

The table lists this clone with a few counts. The chain links TRBV4-1 to TRBJ1-1, with D perhaps matching TRBD1 (5 bases). CDR3 size: 15 residues. The V end was cut by 1 base, the J end by 3 bases, with 12 bases between. Per germline, CDR1 MGHRA and CDR2 YSYEKL. The CDR3: CASSQVQGGHTEAFF. The DNA for the CDR3 is TGCGCCAGCAGCCAAGTTCAGGGAGGGCACACTGAAGCTTTCTTT.

The chain links TRBV13 to TRBJ1-2; D unclear. Trimming took off 1 base at V and 2 bases at J, with 8 bases between the two ends. The CDR3 has 14 residues. Germline CDR1 reads PRHDT; CDR2 reads FYEKMQ (reference sequence). The CDR3 region has the DNA TGTGCCAGCAGCTTAGATTTGGGGAACTATGGCTACACCTTC. Protein sequence: CASSLDLGNYGYTF.

The rearrangement uses TRBV27 and TRBJ2-2; D might be TRBD1 or TRBD2, each matching 5 bases. The CDR3 consists of 14 residues. V lost 2 bases, J lost 7 bases, and 11 bases lay in between. Germline V gene lookup returns CDR1 MNHEY and CDR2 SMNVEV (reference sequence). The CDR3 spells CASSLGDGSGELFF. The CDR3 coding sequence is TGTGCCAGCAGTTTAGGGGACGGCAGCGGGGAGCTGTTTTTT.

The gene calls are TRBV28 and TRBJ2-1; D is unresolved. Germline CDR1 MDHEN, CDR2 SYDVKM. V dropped 6 bases and J dropped 4 bases, with 4 bases sitting between them. CDR3 length equals 11 residues. In DNA form, the CDR3 reads TGTGCCAGCAGCTATTACAATGAGCAGTTCTTC. The encoded protein is CASSYYNEQFF.

This clone was seen only once. The gene calls are TRBV11-2 and TRBJ2-7; D gene ambiguous. V shed 1 base and J shed 0 bases, with 4 bases lying between them. Germline V gene data show CDR1 as SGHAT and CDR2 as FQNNGV. The CDR3 is 13 amino acids. CDR3 in amino acids: CASSLATSYEQYF. As DNA, the CDR3 is TGTGCCAGCAGCTTAGCTACCTCCTACGAGCAGTACTTC. The full variable domain, in which reference TRBV11-2 and TRBJ2-7 provide the parts outside the CDR3, is EAGVAQSPRYKIIEKRQSVAFWCNPISGHATLYWYQQILGQGPKLLIQFQNNGVVDDSQLPKDRFSAERLKGVDSTLKIQPAKLEDSAVYLCASSLATSYEQYFGPGTRLTVT.

This clone was seen only once. The CDR3 loop is CASRSSGITQYF. The CDR3 region has the DNA TGTGCCAGCAGAAGTAGCGGGATTACGCAGTATTTT. V gene TRBV5-4 combines with J gene TRBJ2-3; TRBD2 aligns across 8 bases. The V gene's germline CDR1 is SGHNT and CDR2 YYREEE (reference sequence). Trimming took 5 bases from V and 8 from J; bases not matched to a gene: 4. This CDR3 region has 12 residues.

V is TRBV19 and J is TRBJ1-1; 7 bases match TRBD1. The CDR3 consists of 15 residues. The trim removed 3 bases at V and 6 bases at J, leaving 10 bases unmatched. Germline loops: CDR1 LNHDA, CDR2 SQIVND (reference sequence). CDR3 nucleotide sequence: TGTGCCAGTAGTATCATGGGACAGCGGTTGTCTGAAGCTTTCTTT. Protein product: CASSIMGQRLSEAFF.

This clone was picked up one time. The chain carries TRBV7-8 and TRBJ2-6; unclear D gene. The CDR3 is made up of 16 amino acids. CDR1 is SGHVS and CDR2 is FQNEAQ in the germline V gene. Trimming took off 1 base at V and 0 bases at J, with 7 bases between the two ends. The CDR3 nucleotides are TGTGCCAGCAGCTTAGTGATCTTCTCTGGGGCCAACGTCCTGACTTTC. It encodes CASSLVIFSGANVLTF. The entire variable domain, with the rest obtained from reference TRBV7-8 and TRBJ2-6, is as follows: GAGVSQSPRYKVAKRGQDVALRCDPISGHVSLFWYQQALGQGPEFLTYFQNEAQLDKSGLPSDRFFAERPEGSVSTLKIQRTQQEDSAVYLCASSLVIFSGANVLTFGAGSRLTVL.

The chain links TRBV27 to TRBJ1-1; weak D call: TRBD1 (5 bases). Trimming took off 6 bases at V and 11 bases at J, with 19 bases between the two ends. The CDR3 sequence is 13 residues long. Germline CDR1 is MNHEY and CDR2 is SMNVEV (reference sequence). The DNA for the CDR3 is TGTGCCAGCAGATCTCTGGGGGAGACGTTGGCTTTCTTT. Protein sequence: CASRSLGETLAFF.

J is TRBJ1-2 and V is TRBV7-9; 10 bases align to TRBD1. The ends lost 4 bases at V and 2 bases at J; junction bases unmatched: 7. The CDR3 contains 16 residues. Per the germline V gene, CDR1 is SEHNR and CDR2 is FQNEAQ (reference sequence). The CDR3 DNA reads as TGTGCCAGCAGCTCGTATCCGGGACAGGGGAACTATGGCTACACCTTC. This codes for CASSSYPGQGNYGYTF.

This clone was counted between two and nine times. The chain carries TRBV7-9 and TRBJ1-1, with D perhaps TRBD1 (6 bases). The germline CDR1 and CDR2 sequences are SEHNR and FQNEAQ (reference sequence). The CDR3 consists of 15 residues. V lost 5 bases, J lost 5 bases, and 18 bases lay in between. CDR3 amino acids: CASSPRGGKITEAFF. The CDR3 coding sequence is TGTGCCAGCAGCCCCCGCGGGGGCAAAATAACTGAAGCTTTCTTT.

The chain uses TRBV19 and TRBJ1-1; perhaps TRBD1 as D (6 bases). Between the trimmed V and J ends, which lost 5 bases and 2 bases, there was a span of 18 bases. The CDR3 is made up of 16 amino acids. Looked up from germline, CDR1 is LNHDA and CDR2 is SQIVND (reference sequence). The CDR3: CASSLMMTGANTEAFF. The CDR3 DNA is TGTGCCAGTAGTCTAATGATGACAGGAGCTAACACTGAAGCTTTCTTT.

This clone counts as medium-sized. V gene TRBV5-1 combines with J gene TRBJ1-1, with D unclear. Looked up from germline, CDR1 is SGHRS and CDR2 is YFSETQ. The CDR3 extends over 12 amino acids. Deletions cut 4 bases from V and 0 bases from J, with 4 bases between. CDR3 nucleotides: TGCGCCAGCAGCACATTGAACACTGAAGCTTTCTTT. This codes for CASSTLNTEAFF.

The chain's CDR3 is CASSQDRPSGNYEQYF. In nucleotides, the CDR3 is TGTGCCAGCAGCCAAGATCGGCCTAGCGGAAACTACGAGCAGTACTTC. J is TRBJ2-7 and V is TRBV14, with TRBD2 matching 7 bases. Germline V CDR1 and CDR2: SGHDN, FVKESK. V lost 0 bases and J lost 3; bases outside the gene matches: 8. The CDR3 has 16 residues.

The chain is built from TRBV4-3 and TRBJ1-5, with 8 positions matching TRBD1. Per germline, CDR1 LGHNA and CDR2 YSLEER. This CDR3 is built from 16 residues. V lost 0 bases, J lost 2 bases, and 3 bases stayed unmatched. The CDR3 loop reads CASSQEATGGNQPQHF. For the CDR3, the DNA is TGCGCCAGCAGCCAAGAAGCGACAGGGGGCAATCAGCCCCAGCATTTT.

The V call is TRBV30, the J call TRBJ2-2; TRBD2 agrees at 8 bases. The CDR3 runs to 16 residues. Trimming cost V 3 bases and J 5 bases; bases outside gene matches: 11. Germline CDR1 reads GTSNPN; CDR2 reads SVGIG (reference sequence). This chain's CDR3 is CAWSGWDGRATGELFF. Here the CDR3 DNA reads TGTGCCTGGAGCGGATGGGACGGGAGGGCAACCGGGGAGCTGTTTTTT.

This clone appeared once. J is TRBJ2-7 and V is TRBV9, with D perhaps assigned TRBD1 or TRBD2 (6 bases each). Germline CDR1 SGDLS, CDR2 YYNGEE. The CDR3 is 14 amino acids. V dropped 2 bases and J dropped 5 bases, with 14 bases sitting between them. As DNA, the CDR3 is TGTGCCAGCAGCGTGTGGACAGAGCGGGACGAGCAGTACTTC. This codes for CASSVWTERDEQYF.

The J gene is TRBJ2-1, the V gene TRBV29-1, with TRBD1 matching over 7 bases. The CDR3 loop spans 12 amino acids. Per germline, CDR1 SQVTM and CDR2 ANQGSEA. V lost 7 bases, J lost 7 bases, and 7 bases stayed unmatched. CDR3 in amino acids: CSDAQQGNEQFF. DNA for the CDR3: TGCAGCGACGCACAACAGGGGAATGAGCAGTTCTTC.

This rearrangement joins TRBV19 to TRBJ1-1, with unresolved D. The V and J ends lost 5 bases and 4 bases respectively, with 11 bases between them. Germline V gene data show CDR1 as LNHDA and CDR2 as SQIVND (reference sequence). CDR3 size: 13 residues. The chain's CDR3 is CASSASLATEAFF. CDR3 DNA sequence: TGTGCCAGTAGTGCCTCGTTGGCCACTGAAGCTTTCTTT.

This chain uses TRBV28 with TRBJ2-5; D unclear. The CDR3 consists of 15 residues. V was clipped by 4 bases and J by 2 bases, with 14 bases between them. Looked up from germline, CDR1 is MDHEN and CDR2 is SYDVKM. CDR3 DNA: TGTGCCAGCAGTTCCCCGGTTGGCAGACAAGAGACCCAGTACTTC. This translates into CASSSPVGRQETQYF.

The chain joins TRBV6-5 to TRBJ1-1; 7 positions agree with TRBD1. Per the germline V gene, CDR1 is MNHEY and CDR2 is SVGAGI. With 1 base clipped from V and 4 bases from J, the junction kept 3 bases outside the gene matches. The CDR3 loop spans 14 amino acids. The CDR3 sequence is CASSYLRQGTEAFF. In nucleotides, the CDR3 is TGTGCCAGCAGTTACTTGCGACAGGGCACTGAAGCTTTCTTT.